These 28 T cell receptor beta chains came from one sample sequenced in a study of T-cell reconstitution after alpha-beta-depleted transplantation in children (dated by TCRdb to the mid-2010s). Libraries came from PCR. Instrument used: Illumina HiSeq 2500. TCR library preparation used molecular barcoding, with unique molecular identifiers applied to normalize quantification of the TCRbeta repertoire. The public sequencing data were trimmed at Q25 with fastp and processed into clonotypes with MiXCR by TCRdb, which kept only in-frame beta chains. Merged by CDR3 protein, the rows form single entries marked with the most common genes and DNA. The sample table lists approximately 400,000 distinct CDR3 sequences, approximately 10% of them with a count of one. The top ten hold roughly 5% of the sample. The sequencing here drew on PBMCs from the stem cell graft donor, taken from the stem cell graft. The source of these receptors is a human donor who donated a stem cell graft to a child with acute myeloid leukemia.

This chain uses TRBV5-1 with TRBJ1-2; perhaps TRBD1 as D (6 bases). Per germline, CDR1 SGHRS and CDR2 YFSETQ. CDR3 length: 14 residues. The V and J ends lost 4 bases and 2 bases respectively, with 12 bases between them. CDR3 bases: TGCGCCAGCAGCCAATCAGGGGACAACTATGGCTACACCTTC. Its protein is CASSQSGDNYGYTF.

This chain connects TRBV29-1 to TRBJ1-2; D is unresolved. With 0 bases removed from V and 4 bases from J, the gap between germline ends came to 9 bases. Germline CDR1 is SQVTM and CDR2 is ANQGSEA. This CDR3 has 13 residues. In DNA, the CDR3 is TGCAGCGTTGAAGATCCCGGAAGCTATGGCTACACCTTC. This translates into CSVEDPGSYGYTF.

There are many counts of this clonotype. Written as DNA, the CDR3 is TGTGCCAGCTCACCTATGACAGATTCACCCCTCCACTTT. It is translated as CASSPMTDSPLHF. V gene TRBV18 combines with J gene TRBJ1-6, with a tentative D call TRBD1 (5 bases). V was shortened by 3 bases and J by 8 bases, with 8 bases between the two germline ends. This CDR3 is 13 amino acids long. Per the germline V gene, CDR1 is KGHSH and CDR2 is LQKENI.

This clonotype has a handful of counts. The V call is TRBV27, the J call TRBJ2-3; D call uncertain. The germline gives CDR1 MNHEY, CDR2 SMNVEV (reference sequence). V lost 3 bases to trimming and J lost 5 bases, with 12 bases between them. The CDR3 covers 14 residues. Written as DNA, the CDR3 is TGTGCCAGCAGTTTCCGCGATGGGAAAGATACGCAGTATTTT. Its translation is CASSFRDGKDTQYF.

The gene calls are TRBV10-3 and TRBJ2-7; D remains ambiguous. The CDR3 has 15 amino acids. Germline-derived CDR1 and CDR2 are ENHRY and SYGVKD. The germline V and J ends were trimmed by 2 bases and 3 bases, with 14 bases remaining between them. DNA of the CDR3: TGTGCCATCAGTGAGCCAAACCTATACGGCTACGAGCAGTACTTC. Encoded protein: CAISEPNLYGYEQYF.

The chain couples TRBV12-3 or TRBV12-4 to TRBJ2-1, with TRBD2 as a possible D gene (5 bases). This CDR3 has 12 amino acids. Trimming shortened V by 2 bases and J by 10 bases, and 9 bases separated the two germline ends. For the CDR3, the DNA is TGTGCCAGCAGTTTACAGCGGCGAGAGCAGTTCTTC. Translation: CASSLQRREQFF.

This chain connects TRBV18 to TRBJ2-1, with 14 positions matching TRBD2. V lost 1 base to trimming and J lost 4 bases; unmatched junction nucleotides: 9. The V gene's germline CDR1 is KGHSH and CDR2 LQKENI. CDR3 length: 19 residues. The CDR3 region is CASSPQGTSGSKRYNEQFF. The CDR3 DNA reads TGTGCCAGCTCACCACAAGGGACTAGCGGGAGTAAGAGGTACAATGAGCAGTTCTTC.

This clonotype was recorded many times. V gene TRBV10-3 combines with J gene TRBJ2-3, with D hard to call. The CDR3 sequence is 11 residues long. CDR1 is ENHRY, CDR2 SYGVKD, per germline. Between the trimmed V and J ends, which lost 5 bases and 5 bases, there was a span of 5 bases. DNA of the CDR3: TGTGCCATCAGTTCAGGAGATACGCAGTATTTT. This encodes CAISSGDTQYF.

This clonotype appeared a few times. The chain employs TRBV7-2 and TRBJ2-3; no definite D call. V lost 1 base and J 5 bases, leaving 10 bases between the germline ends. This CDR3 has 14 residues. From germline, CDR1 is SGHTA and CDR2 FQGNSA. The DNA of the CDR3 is TGTGCCAGCAGCTTAGGGCGCTGGATAGATACGCAGTATTTT. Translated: CASSLGRWIDTQYF.

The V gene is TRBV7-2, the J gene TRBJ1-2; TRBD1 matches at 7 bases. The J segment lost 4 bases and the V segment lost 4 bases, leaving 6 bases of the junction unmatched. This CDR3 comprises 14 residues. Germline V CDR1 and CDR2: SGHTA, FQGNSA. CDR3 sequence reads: CASSYAGQIYGYTF. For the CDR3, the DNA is TGTGCCAGCAGCTATGCGGGACAGATCTATGGCTACACCTTC.

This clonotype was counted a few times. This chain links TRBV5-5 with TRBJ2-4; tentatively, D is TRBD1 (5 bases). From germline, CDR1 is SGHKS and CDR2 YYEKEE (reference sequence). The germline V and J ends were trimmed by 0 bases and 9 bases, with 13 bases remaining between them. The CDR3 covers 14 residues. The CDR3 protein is CASSLGPQGGIQYF. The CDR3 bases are TGTGCCAGCAGCTTGGGACCTCAGGGTGGCATTCAGTACTTC.

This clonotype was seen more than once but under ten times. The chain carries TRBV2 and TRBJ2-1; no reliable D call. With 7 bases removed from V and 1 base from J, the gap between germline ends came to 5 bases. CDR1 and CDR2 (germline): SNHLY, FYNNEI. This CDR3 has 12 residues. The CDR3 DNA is TGTGCCAGCACGGAATCCTACAATGAGCAGTTCTTC. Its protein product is CASTESYNEQFF.

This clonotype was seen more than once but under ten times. CDR3 region: CSARLRGGRSNEQFF. CDR3 nucleotide sequence: TGCAGTGCTAGACTGAGGGGCGGGAGAAGTAATGAGCAGTTCTTC. The chain combines TRBV20-1 with TRBJ2-1; TRBD2 matches 7 bases. Germline-derived CDR1 and CDR2 are DFQATT and SNEGSKA (reference sequence). With 2 bases clipped from V and 7 bases from J, the junction kept 11 bases outside the gene matches. CDR3 length: 15 residues.

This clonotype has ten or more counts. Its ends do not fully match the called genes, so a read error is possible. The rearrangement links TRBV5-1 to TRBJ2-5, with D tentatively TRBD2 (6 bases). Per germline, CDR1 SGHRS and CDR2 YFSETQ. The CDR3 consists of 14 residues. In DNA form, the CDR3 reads TGTGCCAGCAGCCCCGGACTGGCGGGGGAGACCCAGTACTTC. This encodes CASSPGLAGETQYF.

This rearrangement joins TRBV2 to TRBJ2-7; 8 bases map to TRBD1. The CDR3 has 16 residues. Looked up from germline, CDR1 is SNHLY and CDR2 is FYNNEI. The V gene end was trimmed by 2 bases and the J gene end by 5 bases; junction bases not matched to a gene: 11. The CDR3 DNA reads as TGTGCCAGCAGTGAAATGAAGGGCCAGGGGGCCCACGAGCAGTACGTC. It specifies CASSEMKGQGAHEQYV.

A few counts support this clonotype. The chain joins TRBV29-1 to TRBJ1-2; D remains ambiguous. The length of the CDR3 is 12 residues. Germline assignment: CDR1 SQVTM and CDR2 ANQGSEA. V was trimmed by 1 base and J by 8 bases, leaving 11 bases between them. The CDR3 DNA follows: TGCAGCGTTGAAGGTCACACCCACGGCTACACCTTC. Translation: CSVEGHTHGYTF.

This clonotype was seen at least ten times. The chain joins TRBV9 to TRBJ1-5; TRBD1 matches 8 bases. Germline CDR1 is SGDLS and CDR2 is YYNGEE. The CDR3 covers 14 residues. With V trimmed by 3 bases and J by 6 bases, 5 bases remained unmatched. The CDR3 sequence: CASSGGGTGQPQHF. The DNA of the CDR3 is TGTGCCAGCAGCGGGGGAGGGACAGGTCAGCCCCAGCATTTT.

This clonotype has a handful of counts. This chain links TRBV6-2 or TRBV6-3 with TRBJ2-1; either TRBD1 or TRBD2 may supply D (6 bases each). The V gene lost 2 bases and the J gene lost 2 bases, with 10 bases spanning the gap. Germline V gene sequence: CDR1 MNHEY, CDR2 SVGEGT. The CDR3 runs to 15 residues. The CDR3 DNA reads TGTGCCAGCAGTTACAAGGGGGGAGCCTACAATGAGCAGTTCTTC. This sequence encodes CASSYKGGAYNEQFF.

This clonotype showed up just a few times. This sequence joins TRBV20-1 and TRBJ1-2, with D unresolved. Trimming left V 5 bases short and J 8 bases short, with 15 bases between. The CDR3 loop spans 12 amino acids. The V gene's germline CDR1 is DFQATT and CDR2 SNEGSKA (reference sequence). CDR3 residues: CSAVWRLAGYTF. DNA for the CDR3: TGCAGTGCTGTATGGCGGCTGGCGGGCTACACCTTC.

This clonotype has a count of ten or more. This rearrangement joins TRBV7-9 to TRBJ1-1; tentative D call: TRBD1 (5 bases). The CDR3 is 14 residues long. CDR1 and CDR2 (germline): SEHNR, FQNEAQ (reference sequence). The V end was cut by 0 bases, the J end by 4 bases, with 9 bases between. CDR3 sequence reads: CASSLAGRATEAFF. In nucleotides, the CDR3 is TGTGCCAGCAGCTTAGCCGGCAGGGCCACTGAAGCTTTCTTT.

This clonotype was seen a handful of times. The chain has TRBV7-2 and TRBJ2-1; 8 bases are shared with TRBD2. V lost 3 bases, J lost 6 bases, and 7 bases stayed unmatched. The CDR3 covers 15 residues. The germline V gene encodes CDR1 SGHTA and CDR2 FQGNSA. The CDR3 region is CASSFRTSGGNEQFF. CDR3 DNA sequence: TGTGCCAGCAGCTTTAGAACTAGCGGAGGCAATGAGCAGTTCTTC. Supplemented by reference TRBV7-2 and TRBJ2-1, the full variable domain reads GAGVSQSPSNKVTEKGKDVELRCDPISGHTALYWYRQSLGQGLEFLIYFQGNSAPDKSGLPSDRFSAERTGGSVSTLTIQRTQQEDSAVYLCASSFRTSGGNEQFFGPGTRLTVL.

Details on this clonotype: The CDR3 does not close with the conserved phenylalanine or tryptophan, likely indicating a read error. The CDR3 coding sequence is TGCAGCGCGCGGGGGACAGCCAGTATCTCTGGAAACACCATATATTTG. Protein: CSARGTASISGNTIYL. The chain employs TRBV29-1 and TRBJ1-3; TRBD1 aligns across 7 bases. Germline V lookup: CDR1 SQVTM, CDR2 ANQGSEA. This CDR3 comprises 16 residues. J lost 0 bases, V lost 7 bases, and 12 bases had no gene match.

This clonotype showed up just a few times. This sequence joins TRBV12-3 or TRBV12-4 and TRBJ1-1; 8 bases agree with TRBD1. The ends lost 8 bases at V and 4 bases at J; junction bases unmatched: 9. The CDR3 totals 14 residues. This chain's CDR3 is CASATTGDGTEAFF. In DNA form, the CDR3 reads TGTGCCAGCGCCACGACAGGGGACGGCACTGAAGCTTTCTTT.

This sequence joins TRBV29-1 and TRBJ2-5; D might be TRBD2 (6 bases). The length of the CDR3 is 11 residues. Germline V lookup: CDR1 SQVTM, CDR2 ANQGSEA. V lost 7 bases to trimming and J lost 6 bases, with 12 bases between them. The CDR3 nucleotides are TGCAGCGCTTTGGGGGGTCAGACCCAGTACTTC. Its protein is CSALGGQTQYF. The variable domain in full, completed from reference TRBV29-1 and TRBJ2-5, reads SAVISQKPSRDICQRGTSLTIQCQVDSQVTMMFWYRQQPGQSLTLIATANQGSEATYESGFVIDKFPISRPNLTFSTLTVSNMSPEDSSIYLCSALGGQTQYFGPGTRLLVL.

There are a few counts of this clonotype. The CDR3 DNA reads as TGCAGTGCTACCACGTCTAGCGGGAGGGGGGAGACCCAGTACTTC. This encodes CSATTSSGRGETQYF. V usage is TRBV20-1 and J usage is TRBJ2-5, with 12 bases lining up with TRBD2. CDR1 is DFQATT, CDR2 SNEGSKA, per germline (reference sequence). V was pared by 4 bases and J by 5 bases, with 8 bases of the junction left unmatched. The CDR3 loop spans 15 amino acids.

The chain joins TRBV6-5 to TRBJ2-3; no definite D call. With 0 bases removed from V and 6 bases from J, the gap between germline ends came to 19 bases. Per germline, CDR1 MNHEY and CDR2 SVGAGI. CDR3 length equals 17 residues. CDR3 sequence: CASSYSFWRTSMDTQYF. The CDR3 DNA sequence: TGTGCCAGCAGTTACTCCTTCTGGCGGACGAGCATGGATACGCAGTATTTT.

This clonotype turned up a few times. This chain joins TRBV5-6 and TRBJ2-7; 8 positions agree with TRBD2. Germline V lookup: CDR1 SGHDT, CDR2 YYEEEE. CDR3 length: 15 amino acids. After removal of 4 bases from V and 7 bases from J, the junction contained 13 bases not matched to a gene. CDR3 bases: TGTGCCAGCAGCACTGCAGGGCGGGGGGCGAAAGAGCAGTACGTC. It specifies CASSTAGRGAKEQYV.

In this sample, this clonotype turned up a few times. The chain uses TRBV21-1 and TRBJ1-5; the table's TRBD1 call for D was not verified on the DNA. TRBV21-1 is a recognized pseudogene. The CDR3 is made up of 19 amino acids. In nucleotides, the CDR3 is TGTGCCAGCAGCACGTCGACAGGCTCCTGTCTTAATAGCAATCAGCCCCAGCATTTT. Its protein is CASSTSTGSCLNSNQPQHF.